Sequencing of this T cell receptor (beta chain) was carried out in a study of cytomegalovirus exposure and HLA in healthy donors (TCRdb year 2017). About the study as a whole: An earlier analysis of a few hundred of the donors reported 276 Gb of sequence data and around 120 million unique TCR beta sequences obtained from about 179 million T cells. To predict cytomegalovirus infection status, the study combined high-throughput TCR immunosequencing, statistical association of individual TCRs with disease status, and machine learning. Around 330 gigabases of sequencing data and 70 million to 95 million unique TCR sequences made up an early release that covered approximately 650 HLA-typed donors. The aim of the study was to test whether cataloging public T cell receptors could identify signatures of past pathogen exposure. In addition to the first cohort of hundreds of subjects, a separate validation cohort of 120 different subjects was used. The number of donors typed differed by locus, with 629-630 for A, B, C, DRB1 and DQB1, about 500 for DQA1, over 600 for DPA1, and 400 to 490 for DPB1. Among around 400 genotyped donors of the cohort, an average of 235,054 unique TCR beta nucleotide sequences were sequenced per donor, 15% to 20% of them non-productive. Because of strong linkage in the cohort, roughly five DR-DQ haplotypes were treated as single units for association and clustering. Genome-wide SNP genotypes for about three fifths of the roughly 670 donors were used in a later genetic analysis, which treated that subset as a discovery cohort. Among the roughly 390 genotyped donors, 81% belonged to the genetic ancestry cluster associated with self-reported Caucasian donors. Every discovery cohort repertoire had been produced on one sequencing platform. Rather than using new phenotypic data, the later analysis identified candidate immune exposures from TCR beta sequences and from how often those sequences occurred across donors. A later analysis re-examined previously published TCR beta repertoires from more than 650 donors and added high-resolution HLA genotyping to investigate patterns of TCR occurrence. Both class I and class II loci were covered by HLA typing, at four-digit resolution. Donor age, sex, ethnicity and CMV serostatus were compiled together with the repertoire data. The T cell repertoires of several hundred subjects were profiled by immunosequencing and related to cytomegalovirus serostatus. An earlier analysis of about 600 of the donors used high-throughput TCR beta sequencing to judge whether each TCR beta V gene segment behaved as functional or pseudogenic. General study outcomes and caveats: Because counts were too low, roughly 18 rarely observed V segments, including chromosome 9 orphons, were left out of the earlier analysis of approximately 580 of the donors. In a later analysis, most CMV-associated TCR beta chains were found to appear HLA-restricted, with HLA associations seemingly driven largely by CMV exposure. Specific HLA alleles were associated with 15,000 to 20,000 TCR beta sequences at a false discovery rate of 0.05 in a later analysis. Cytomegalovirus status was reported to be diagnosed by the classifier with high specificity and sensitivity in both the original and validation cohorts. In an earlier analysis of under 600 of the donors, most TCR beta V segments were observed in productive rearrangements about 87% or about 30% of the time, broadly matching IMGT annotations. In a later analysis, the rate of TCR association differed among HLA loci, with DRB1 alleles having the most associated TCRs and HLA-C alleles having the fewest. The study gave a list of some 150 TCR beta chains associated with cytomegalovirus. In vitro tests confirmed that three of the cytomegalovirus-associated TCR beta chains recognize cytomegalovirus antigens. Immune exposure information for the cohort was limited to CMV serostatus. HLA typing was unavailable for some donors at each locus, so association tests used only the typed subset. Roughly uniform sequencing depth across donors was assumed in presence/absence analyses, although this assumption may not hold. A further reported finding was that TCR beta sequences accurately predicted the HLA-A and HLA-B alleles for most subjects in the first cohort. Correlated functional status among segregating V segments might reflect linkage disequilibrium, but an unknown experimental factor could not be ruled out. The authors suggested that the approach could potentially be extended to other disease states and immunological phenotypes. Most TCR sequences were seen in very few donors, while some public TCRs were found in many individuals. In a later genetic analysis, a missense DCLRE1C variant was associated with V-gene and J-gene trimming of TCR beta chains, and the association was replicated in an independent cohort. When HLA alleles, especially DR and DQ, strongly co-occurred, TCR associations were difficult to assign to individual alleles. A cluster of highly shared sequence variants was judged likely to represent a technical artifact of the sequencing pipeline. Some IMGT-functional V segments, including TRBV6-2 and TRBV6-3, could not be distinguished by the 87-base-pair reads and were therefore excluded. A later analysis found that HLA-associated TCR beta chains were more clonally expanded and had lower generation probabilities than equally common non-associated chains. In a later analysis, several top co-occurrence clusters were reported to appear linked to parvovirus B19, influenza, CMV and Epstein-Barr virus. In this cohort, only TCR beta chains were sequenced, and detectable features were limited by the absence of alpha or paired-chain data. Compared with the approximately 710-donor mean, donors in an Asian-associated ancestry cluster had fewer N-insertions in productive TCRs, according to a later genetic analysis.

Receptors were amplified or captured by the immunoSEQ multiplex PCR assay. The multiplex PCR relied on a mix of 60 forward primers for TCR Vbeta segments and 13 reverse primers for TCR Jbeta segments. The CDR3 region of rearranged TCR beta genes was amplified from genomic DNA with a multiplex PCR assay. On the Illumina HiSeq System, the amplified TCR beta libraries were sequenced as 87-base-pair reads. On the authors' methods: In a later analysis, some 80 million unique TCR beta chains were counted across the roughly 670 repertoires, and roughly 9.9 million of these chains were shared by at least two donors. Raw reads were error-corrected and collapsed into unique sequences by a nearest-neighbor algorithm in which closely related sequences were merged to remove PCR and sequencing errors. To assign V, D and J gene segments, CDR3 sequences were aligned to IMGT reference sequences. Each retained sequence needed at least a six-nucleotide match to both a V gene segment and a J gene segment. A rearrangement was called productive if the CDR3 had no stop codons and remained in frame with V and J, and every other rearrangement was called non-productive. Following IMGT convention, CDR3 was defined as the stretch from the second conserved V-encoded cysteine up to the conserved J-encoded phenylalanine. The earlier analysis of about 590 of the donors excluded sequences that lacked an unambiguous match to a single V gene segment. An earlier analysis of fewer than 650 of the donors classified V segments as functional when productive rearrangements were above 56.7% and as segregating when the standard deviation between donors was above 5%. To diagnose cytomegalovirus status from the catalog of TCR beta chain sequences, a statistical classification framework was built. In a later analysis, V and J genes were assigned by comparing TCR nucleotide sequences against IMGT/GENE-DB human TR gene sequences. Using the TCRdist pipeline, a later analysis assigned CDR3 sequences along with most-parsimonious VDJ recombination scenarios. In a later analysis, every TCR beta chain was defined by the combination of its CDR3 amino acid sequence and its V-gene family, and reads without a unique V-gene family were dropped. To address suspected cross-contamination and a sequencing artifact, a later analysis removed over 500 highly shared, low-generation-probability nucleotide sequences. A later analysis calculated a clonal expansion index for each public chain from normalized within-repertoire ranks of inferred template counts. A later analysis computed generation probabilities with a VDJ recombination model fitted to out-of-frame rearrangements, and checked the results against IGoR. In a later analysis, hypergeometric tests were used to score TCR-TCR, TCR-HLA and TCR-CMV co-occurrence, with a repertoire-size bias correction applied to TCR pairs. A later analysis estimated false discovery rates by permuting HLA or CMV assignments 20 times. A later analysis grouped co-occurring TCRs with DBSCAN, adding TCRdist sequence similarity when clustering within HLA-allele-positive subsets. Repertoires with fewer than 30,000 or more than 120,000 public chains were left out of co-occurrence clustering, as were about five repertoires with anomalous nucleotide sharing. Held by TCRdb, this immuneACCESS table contains in-frame sequences only and omits some clones. Under half of the omission traces to an unresolved V gene where checked; the cause of the rest is unknown. For V, J and clone size, that table is used; D and trimming come from the DNA. Recorded for this sample are a few hundred thousand clones; around 80% of them occurred a single time. The ten top clones hold approximately 2.6% of the sample.

The cohort comprised 670 or so healthy bone marrow donors. At the time of sampling, all cohort members were nominally healthy, though unrecorded immune exposures were likely present. The donor was CMV seropositive and belonged to the group of 250 to 350 seropositive cohort members. Every donor gave a peripheral blood sample, and the peripheral blood mononuclear cells from that sample were used for TCR beta sequencing. Genomic DNA was extracted from the blood cell samples with the Qiagen DNeasy Blood Extraction Kit. According to the germline V gene, CDR1 reads SGHAT and CDR2 reads FQNNGV. Measured from the cysteine to the phenylalanine, the CDR3 is 16 residues long. Only the CDR3 DNA stays, 48 bases, in frame from base 1. Trimming takes 0 bases off V and 1 base off J; junction bases not matched to a gene: 4. On this clone itself: The clone's antigen remains unknown. No base-level quality is on record; no much larger clone is a single base apart.

The rearrangement joined TRBV11-2 to TRBJ2-3; 7 nucleotides in the junction match TRBD1. This clonotype was obtained from a woman aged 60 to 75 in good health and CMV-seropositive. Sequences were obtained from PBMCs. The bases are TGTGCCAGCAGCTTAGATGAGGGGGCTGGCACAGATACGCAGTATTTT. This sequence encodes CASSLDEGAGTDTQYF. The entire variable domain, with the stretches around the CDR3 drawn from the reference TRBV11-2 and TRBJ2-3 proteins, is EAGVAQSPRYKIIEKRQSVAFWCNPISGHATLYWYQQILGQGPKLLIQFQNNGVVDDSQLPKDRFSAERLKGVDSTLKIQPAKLEDSAVYLCASSLDEGAGTDTQYFGPGTRLTVL.